This T cell receptor beta chain was recorded in a study of cytomegalovirus exposure and HLA in healthy donors (TCRdb year 2017). Regarding the study in general: In an earlier analysis of roughly 500 of the donors, roughly 300 Gb of sequence data and 90 million to 120 million unique TCR beta sequences from about 179 million T cells were reported. A later analysis re-examined previously published TCR beta repertoires from over 500 donors and added high-resolution HLA genotyping to investigate patterns of TCR occurrence. Besides the first cohort of hundreds of subjects, a separate validation cohort made up of 120 different subjects was used. Of the 300 to 500 genotyped donors, 81% were placed in the genetic ancestry cluster associated with self-reported Caucasian donors. The number of donors typed differed by locus, with 629-630 for A, B, C, DRB1 and DQB1, more than 500 for DQA1, 606 for DPA1, and roughly 450 for DPB1. Among some 410 genotyped donors of the cohort, an average of about 240,000 unique TCR beta nucleotide sequences was sequenced per donor, of which approximately 18% were non-productive. Every repertoire in the discovery cohort had been generated on one and the same sequencing platform. High-throughput TCR immunosequencing, statistical association of individual TCRs with disease status, and machine learning were combined to predict cytomegalovirus infection status. The later analysis used no new phenotypic data to find candidate immune exposures, relying instead on TCR beta sequences and their occurrence across donors. To decide whether each TCR beta V gene segment behaved as functional or pseudogenic, an earlier analysis of approximately 600 of the donors relied on high-throughput TCR beta sequencing. About 330 gigabases of sequencing data and approximately 92 million unique TCR sequences made up an early release that covered several hundred HLA-typed donors. The T cell repertoires of several hundred subjects were profiled by immunosequencing and related to cytomegalovirus serostatus. Class I and class II HLA loci were covered by the typing at four-digit resolution. The study aimed to test whether signatures of past pathogen exposure could be identified by cataloging public T cell receptors. Roughly 5 DR-DQ haplotypes were handled as single units for association and clustering, since linkage in the cohort was strong. Donor age, sex, ethnicity and CMV serostatus were compiled alongside the repertoire data. A later genetic analysis used genome-wide SNP genotypes for about three fifths of the 666 donors, treating that subset as a discovery cohort. The research as a whole found: The study listed around 160 TCR beta chains as associated with cytomegalovirus. In a later analysis, HLA-associated TCR beta chains were found to be more clonally expanded and to have lower generation probabilities than equally common non-associated chains. In both the original and validation cohorts, the classifier was reported to diagnose cytomegalovirus status with high specificity and sensitivity. Because counts were too low, seventeen rarely observed V segments, including chromosome 9 orphons, were excluded from the earlier analysis of roughly 580 of the donors. The presence/absence analyses assumed that sequencing depth was roughly uniform across donors, and that assumption may not be true. In an earlier analysis of over 550 of the donors, most TCR beta V segments were observed in productive rearrangements about 87% or about 30% of the time, broadly matching IMGT annotations. Most CMV-associated TCR beta chains appeared to be HLA-restricted in a later analysis, and the HLA associations seemed to be driven largely by CMV exposure. When HLA alleles, especially DR and DQ, strongly co-occurred, TCR associations were difficult to assign to individual alleles. According to a later genetic analysis, donors in an Asian-associated ancestry cluster had fewer N-insertions in productive TCRs than the roughly 660-donor mean. The authors suggested that the approach could potentially be generalized to other disease states and immunological phenotypes. Across donors, most TCR sequences were observed very rarely, whereas some public TCRs were present in many individuals. In this cohort, only TCR beta chains were sequenced, and detectable features were limited by the absence of alpha or paired-chain data. A further reported finding was that TCR beta sequences accurately predicted the HLA-A and HLA-B alleles for most subjects in the first cohort. The sequencing pipeline was judged likely to have produced a cluster of highly shared sequence variants as a technical artifact. Linkage disequilibrium might explain the correlated functional status among segregating V segments, but an unknown experimental factor could not be excluded. Because HLA typing was missing for some donors at each locus, association tests included only the typed subset. Several of the top co-occurrence clusters appeared to be linked to parvovirus B19, influenza, CMV and Epstein-Barr virus, according to a later analysis. Because the 87-base-pair reads could not distinguish some IMGT-functional V segments, including TRBV6-2 and TRBV6-3, those segments were excluded. In a later analysis, the rate of TCR association differed among HLA loci, with DRB1 alleles having the most associated TCRs and HLA-C alleles having the fewest. CMV serostatus was the only immune exposure information available for the cohort. A later analysis associated around 16,000 TCR beta sequences with specific HLA alleles at a false discovery rate of 0.05. In vitro tests confirmed that a few of the cytomegalovirus-associated TCR beta chains recognize cytomegalovirus antigens. A later genetic analysis associated a missense DCLRE1C variant with V-gene and J-gene trimming of TCR beta chains, and an independent cohort replicated the association.

Reading the germline V gene gives CDR1 SNHLY and CDR2 FYNNEI. Measured from the cysteine to the phenylalanine, the CDR3 is 13 residues long. CDR3 DNA only is kept here, 39 bases in frame from base 1. The cohort consisted of fewer than 700 healthy bone marrow donors. All cohort members were sampled while nominally healthy, although unrecorded immune exposures were likely present. The donor was CMV seronegative and was included in the group of several hundred seronegative cohort members. A peripheral blood sample was collected from each donor, and TCR beta sequencing was performed on peripheral blood mononuclear cells. The Qiagen DNeasy Blood Extraction Kit was used to extract genomic DNA from the blood cell samples. The library was obtained by the immunoSEQ multiplex PCR assay. A mixture of 60 forward primers for TCR Vbeta segments and 13 reverse primers for TCR Jbeta segments was used in the multiplex PCR. Amplification of the CDR3 region of rearranged TCR beta genes was performed with a multiplex PCR assay on genomic DNA. The Illumina HiSeq System was used to sequence the amplified TCR beta libraries as 87-base-pair reads. Processing in the source paper ran as follows. In a later analysis, some 80 million unique TCR beta chains were counted across the approximately 640 repertoires, and around 11 million of these chains were shared by at least two donors. To remove PCR and sequencing errors, raw reads were error-corrected and collapsed into unique sequences using a nearest-neighbor algorithm that merged closely related sequences. CDR3 sequences were aligned to IMGT reference sequences to assign V, D and J gene segments. For a sequence to be retained, at least a six-nucleotide match to both a V gene segment and a J gene segment was required. A rearrangement was called productive if the CDR3 had no stop codons and remained in frame with V and J, and every other rearrangement was called non-productive. Following IMGT convention, CDR3 was defined as the stretch from the second conserved V-encoded cysteine to the conserved J-encoded phenylalanine. The earlier analysis of a few hundred of the donors excluded any sequence lacking an unambiguous match to a single V gene segment. An earlier analysis of around 600 of the donors classified V segments as functional when productive rearrangements were above 56.7% and as segregating when the standard deviation between donors was above 5%. A statistical classification framework was built for diagnosing cytomegalovirus status from the catalog of TCR beta chain sequences. A later analysis assigned V and J genes by comparing TCR nucleotide sequences with IMGT/GENE-DB human TR gene sequences. In a later analysis, CDR3 sequences and most-parsimonious VDJ recombination scenarios were assigned using the TCRdist pipeline. In a later analysis, every TCR beta chain was defined by the combination of its CDR3 amino acid sequence and its V-gene family, and reads without a unique V-gene family were dropped. To address suspected cross-contamination and a sequencing artifact, a later analysis removed 592 highly shared, low-generation-probability nucleotide sequences. In a later analysis, a clonal expansion index for each public chain was calculated from normalized within-repertoire ranks of inferred template counts. In a later analysis, generation probabilities were computed using a VDJ recombination model fitted to out-of-frame rearrangements, and the results were checked against IGoR. In a later analysis, hypergeometric tests were used to score TCR-TCR, TCR-HLA and TCR-CMV co-occurrence, with a repertoire-size bias correction applied to TCR pairs. False discovery rates were estimated in a later analysis by permuting HLA or CMV assignments 20 times. A later analysis grouped co-occurring TCRs with DBSCAN, adding TCRdist sequence similarity when clustering within HLA-allele-positive subsets. Co-occurrence clustering excluded repertoires with fewer than 30,000 or more than 120,000 public chains, plus five with anomalous nucleotide sharing. In its TCRdb copy, this immuneACCESS table keeps in-frame sequences only and misses some clones. Where compared with another copy, unresolved V genes explain less than half of these, and the others have no known cause. V, J and clone size derive from that table, while D and trimming were established from the DNA sequence. Recorded for this sample are more than 80,000 clones; 60% to 80% of them occurred a single time. Clones ranked in the top ten supply about 0.8% of the sample.

Turning to this clone: Its target antigen remains unknown. The junction departs from the called germline gene at one end, perhaps through a read error.

The V gene is TRBV2 and the J gene is TRBJ1-1; 7 of the junction bases match TRBD1. The sequenced material came from PBMCs. This TCR came from a boy aged 5-17 years in good health and CMV-seronegative. CDR3 region: CAGRLPGQTSSFF. The nucleotide sequence reads as follows: TGTGCCGGCAGACTGCCGGGACAGACCTCTAGTTTCTTT.